The 20 T cell receptor beta chains in this list originate from one sample, sequenced in a study of blood T cell repertoires in COVID-19 (dated by TCRdb to 2018 to 2020). Library preparation employed the immunoSEQ multiplex PCR assay. The source is immuneACCESS, and TCRdb retained only in-frame sequences with V and J called. Part of the clones is not carried over; for the studies checked, unresolved V genes explain less than half of this, and the remainder is unexplained. The sample contains some 300,000 clones, 85% to 90% of them found a single time. Together, the top ten hold about 4.5% of the sample. The specimen was PBMCs or T cells enriched from blood (not recorded which). Receptors were obtained from a woman younger than 35 with acute COVID-19.

The gene calls are TRBV7-9 and TRBJ2-7, with TRBD1 matching 11 bases. Germline V lookup: CDR1 SEHNR, CDR2 FQNEAQ (reference sequence). The ends lost 5 bases at V and 3 bases at J; junction bases unmatched: 6. This CDR3 spans 15 amino acids. CDR3 loop: CASSHGTGGNYEQYF. CDR3 sequence (DNA): TGTGCCAGCAGCCACGGGACAGGGGGAAACTACGAGCAGTACTTC.

The chain uses TRBV30 and TRBJ1-2, with a possible D match to TRBD1 (5 bases). The CDR3 extends over 14 amino acids. V was shortened by 3 bases and J by 8 bases, with 19 bases between the two germline ends. Germline-derived CDR1 and CDR2 are GTSNPN and SVGIG (reference sequence). CDR3 nucleotides: TGTGCCTGGAGCCCGATCTCTCAGGGAAGCGGCTACACCTTC. It encodes CAWSPISQGSGYTF.

The genes are TRBV5-1 and TRBJ1-4; no definite D call. This CDR3 region has 15 residues. CDR1 is SGHRS, CDR2 YFSETQ, per germline. Trimming left V 0 bases short and J 7 bases short, with 13 bases between. The CDR3 loop is CASSLGLSSGEKLFF. Written as DNA, the CDR3 is TGCGCCAGCAGCTTGGGGCTTTCAAGCGGTGAAAAACTGTTTTTT.

The chain joins TRBV9 to TRBJ2-2; 7 bases map to TRBD2. Losses at the gene ends were 4 bases for V and 5 bases for J; bases not matched to a gene: 8. Germline lookup yields CDR1 SGDLS and CDR2 YYNGEE. This CDR3 is built from 15 residues. CDR3 bases: TGTGCCAGCAGCCGCGGACTAGAACGGACCGGGGAGCTGTTTTTT. Amino acids: CASSRGLERTGELFF.

The chain has TRBV18 and TRBJ2-1; a weak D match, TRBD2 (6 bases). The CDR3 consists of 16 residues. Germline V gives CDR1 KGHSH, CDR2 LQKENI. Trimming removed 6 bases at V and 0 bases at J, with 15 bases between. CDR3 sequence (DNA): TGTGCCAGCTCCCCAGCGGGTCAAAGCTCCTACAATGAGCAGTTCTTC. This translates into CASSPAGQSSYNEQFF.

About this clone: Being one base from a much bigger clone, this may be a read error. The same CDR3 also results from other DNA sequences found in this sample. The CDR3 DNA reads TGTGCCAGCAGCCCCGGGTCTCACAATGAGCAGTTCTTC. Translating gives CASSPGSHNEQFF. The chain combines TRBV14 with TRBJ2-1, with D uncertain. Germline CDR1 reads SGHDN; CDR2 reads FVKESK. The CDR3 extends over 13 amino acids. V gave up 4 bases and J gave up 5 bases, with 9 bases separating them.

The rearrangement uses TRBV28 and TRBJ1-1; D perhaps matches TRBD1 (6 bases). V lost 6 bases and J 0 bases, leaving 14 bases between the germline ends. This CDR3 comprises 15 residues. CDR1 and CDR2 from the germline V gene are MDHEN and SYDVKM. Here the CDR3 reads CASRSPQGMNTEAFF. CDR3 coding DNA: TGTGCCAGCAGATCTCCACAGGGAATGAACACTGAAGCTTTCTTT.

This chain joins TRBV11-3 and TRBJ2-7, with 7 bases lining up with TRBD1. V was pared by 5 bases and J by 5 bases, with 6 bases of the junction left unmatched. The CDR3 runs to 13 residues. CDR1 and CDR2 from the germline V gene are SGHNT and YENEEA. CDR3 sequence: CASSRDRTNEQYF. The CDR3, as DNA: TGTGCCAGCAGCCGGGACAGAACAAACGAGCAGTACTTC.

Notes on this clone: The same CDR3 also results from other DNA sequences found in this sample. The chain employs TRBV11-3 and TRBJ1-2; TRBD1 is a possible D gene (6 bases). The V gene lost 6 bases and the J gene lost 1 base, with 9 bases spanning the gap. The V gene's germline CDR1 is SGHNT and CDR2 YENEEA. This CDR3 comprises 13 residues. Here the CDR3 DNA reads TGTGCCAGCAGTCCCAGGGGTAACTATGGCTACACCTTC. Its protein product is CASSPRGNYGYTF.

The V and J genes are TRBV19 and TRBJ2-3, with TRBD2 matching over 10 bases. Germline trimming cut 4 bases from V and 7 bases from J; bases unmatched to any gene: 8. CDR3 length: 15 residues. In germline, CDR1 is LNHDA, CDR2 SQIVND (reference sequence). CDR3 DNA sequence: TGTGCCAGTAGTAGGAGCGGGAGGGCCTTGAATACGCAGTATTTT. The encoded protein is CASSRSGRALNTQYF.

The rearrangement links TRBV6-5 to TRBJ2-5, with unresolved D. Germline CDR1 reads MNHEY; CDR2 reads SVGAGI. The V end was cut by 5 bases, the J end by 5 bases, with 12 bases between. The CDR3 has 13 amino acids. DNA for the CDR3: TGTGCCAGCAGTAGCCTCCCCGGGGAGACCCAGTACTTC. It encodes CASSSLPGETQYF.

The chain couples TRBV18 to TRBJ1-1; 8 nucleotides agree with TRBD1. The V gene end was trimmed by 6 bases and the J gene end by 6 bases; junction bases not matched to a gene: 9. Germline V CDR1 and CDR2: KGHSH, LQKENI. The CDR3 covers 14 residues. The CDR3 loop is CASSRTGLGSEAFF. CDR3 in DNA: TGTGCCAGCTCGCGGACAGGGTTAGGTTCTGAAGCTTTCTTT.

The chain joins TRBV12-5 to TRBJ1-3; 10 bases line up with TRBD1. The V segment lost 2 bases and the J segment 4 bases; nucleotides outside the gene matches: 8. CDR3 length: 17 amino acids. The germline V gene encodes CDR1 LGHNT and CDR2 FRNRAP. This CDR3 is CASGLTRQGASGNTIYF. CDR3 coding DNA: TGTGCTAGTGGTTTGACTCGACAGGGGGCATCGGGAAACACCATATATTTT. The full variable domain, its missing parts supplied by reference TRBV12-5 and TRBJ1-3, is DARVTQTPRHKVTEMGQEVTMRCQPILGHNTVFWYRQTMMQGLELLAYFRNRAPLDDSGMPKDRFSAEMPDATLATLKIQPSEPRDSAVYFCASGLTRQGASGNTIYFGEGSWLTVV.

The V call is TRBV28, the J call TRBJ2-2, with TRBD2 as a possible D gene (6 bases). CDR1 and CDR2 from the germline V gene are MDHEN and SYDVKM. Deletions cut 3 bases from V and 2 bases from J, with 10 bases between. This CDR3 is 15 amino acids long. CDR3 coding DNA: TGTGCCAGCAGTTTGGCGGGGATTAACACCGGGGAGCTGTTTTTT. It is translated as CASSLAGINTGELFF.

The table lists this clone with a count of one. The same CDR3 is also encoded by other DNA sequences in this sample. This chain joins TRBV28 and TRBJ1-5; the match to TRBD1 covers 8 bases. The ends lost 5 bases at V and 0 bases at J; junction bases unmatched: 3. This CDR3 spans 15 amino acids. The germline V gene encodes CDR1 MDHEN and CDR2 SYDVKM. CDR3 coding DNA: TGTGCCAGCAGTCCCGGACAGGGTAGCAATCAGCCCCAGCATTTT. The encoded protein is CASSPGQGSNQPQHF.

This clone was recorded once. The rearrangement joins TRBV7-3 to TRBJ2-7; possibly TRBD2 for D (5 bases). Germline CDR1 SGHTA, CDR2 FQGTGA. The CDR3 covers 15 residues. V lost 3 bases to trimming and J lost 2 bases, with 14 bases between them. DNA of the CDR3: TGTGCCAGCAGCTTGGAAGCGGCCTCCACCTACGAGCAGTACTTC. This sequence encodes CASSLEAASTYEQYF.

This chain connects TRBV27 to TRBJ2-1; TRBD2 aligns across 11 bases. Germline V CDR1 and CDR2: MNHEY, SMNVEV (reference sequence). The CDR3 has 19 amino acids. V shed 5 bases and J 8 bases; nucleotides not matched to a gene: 20. This CDR3 reads CASSHPPRSLAGGPDEQFF. The CDR3 DNA follows: TGTGCCAGCAGTCACCCTCCAAGATCATTAGCGGGAGGGCCCGATGAGCAGTTCTTC.

As for this clone: Other DNA sequences in the sample encode the same CDR3. The V gene is TRBV9, the J gene TRBJ2-7, with TRBD2 matching over 8 bases. Germline V lookup: CDR1 SGDLS, CDR2 YYNGEE. With V trimmed by 0 bases and J by 1 base, 3 bases remained unmatched. The CDR3 extends over 15 amino acids. The CDR3: CASSVAPGGSYEQYF. In DNA, the CDR3 is TGTGCCAGCAGCGTAGCTCCGGGAGGGTCCTACGAGCAGTACTTC.

This chain uses TRBV3-1 (or the pseudogene TRBV3-2) with TRBJ2-2, with TRBD1 as a possible D gene (6 bases). Germline-derived CDR1 and CDR2 are LGHDT and YNNKEL (reference sequence). The CDR3 length is 14 residues. Trimming removed 4 bases from V and 7 bases from J, with 13 bases in between. The CDR3: CASSPLGADGELFF. The CDR3 nucleotides read TGTGCCAGCAGCCCCCTGGGGGCGGACGGGGAGCTGTTTTTT.

This clone was counted a few times. The V gene is TRBV29-1, the J gene TRBJ1-6; TRBD1 is a possible D gene (6 bases). Germline V CDR1 and CDR2: SQVTM, ANQGSEA. This CDR3 comprises 15 residues. V shed 5 bases and J shed 4 bases, with 15 bases lying between them. The CDR3 coding sequence is TGCAGCGTTCAACAGGGAAGAGGGTATAATTCACCCCTCCACTTT. This gives the protein CSVQQGRGYNSPLHF.